These 9 T cell receptor beta chains originate from one sample sequenced in a study of T cell responses to AZD1222 COVID-19 vaccine. Only in-frame clones appear in the TCRdb table, and some are missing; sequencing was by immunoSEQ multiplex PCR. This table holds 65,000 to 80,000 clones, 80% to 90% found once. The sample in question was peripheral blood, obtained 28 days after the second AZD1222 dose. All receptors come from an adult who received the AZD1222 COVID-19 vaccine.

The chain employs TRBV4-2 and TRBJ2-7, with 7 bases that match TRBD2. The CDR3 loop spans 16 amino acids. The germline V gene has CDR1 LGHNA and CDR2 YNFKEQ. The V and J ends lost 1 base and 5 bases, in that order; junction bases with no gene match: 11. The CDR3 DNA sequence: TGTGCCAGCAGCCAAGCCGGGTCGGGGGGTGCGCACGAGCAGTACTTC. Translation: CASSQAGSGGAHEQYF.

The rearrangement joins TRBV6-5 to TRBJ1-2; D unresolved. V was shortened by 2 bases and J by 7 bases, with 8 bases between the two germline ends. Germline V CDR1 and CDR2: MNHEY, SVGAGI. The CDR3 totals 12 residues. CDR3: CASSYREGGYTF. The CDR3 DNA follows: TGTGCCAGCAGTTACAGGGAGGGTGGCTACACCTTC.

The J gene is TRBJ2-3, the V gene TRBV18, with D perhaps given as TRBD1 or TRBD2 (6 bases each). V dropped 5 bases and J dropped 3 bases, with 21 bases sitting between them. The CDR3 extends over 17 amino acids. Germline V gene lookup returns CDR1 KGHSH and CDR2 LQKENI. CDR3 coding DNA: TGTGCCAGCTCATCTAATCCCGCGGGAAGGGGGACAGATACGCAGTATTTT. Protein sequence: CASSSNPAGRGTDTQYF.

The chain is built from TRBV4-1 and TRBJ2-7; 7 bases align to TRBD2. Per germline, CDR1 MGHRA and CDR2 YSYEKL. J lost 2 bases, V lost 4 bases, and 8 bases had no gene match. There are 15 residues in the CDR3. CDR3 in DNA: TGCGCCAGCAGCCCCCGCGGAGCGGGAACCTACGAGCAGTACTTC. Amino acids: CASSPRGAGTYEQYF.

The chain joins TRBV5-6 to TRBJ2-3; TRBD1 agrees at 8 bases. V shed 4 bases and J 2 bases; nucleotides not matched to a gene: 3. CDR3 length: 14 amino acids. CDR1 is SGHDT, CDR2 YYEEEE, per germline. DNA for the CDR3: TGTGCCAGCAGCACCAGGGGGCTCACAGATACGCAGTATTTT. Residues: CASSTRGLTDTQYF.

Concerning this clone: Other DNA variants within this sample encode the same CDR3. The V call is TRBV3-1 (or the pseudogene TRBV3-2), the J call TRBJ1-1, with D unclear. This CDR3 is 14 amino acids long. V lost 0 bases and J lost 1, with 6 bases in between. Germline CDR1 LGHDT, CDR2 YNNKEL (reference sequence). This CDR3 is CASSQDFGNTEAFF. Written as DNA, the CDR3 is TGTGCCAGCAGCCAAGACTTTGGGAACACTGAAGCTTTCTTT.

The chain carries TRBV3-1 (or the pseudogene TRBV3-2) and TRBJ1-1, with D tentatively TRBD1 (5 bases). CDR3 length equals 14 residues. The germline V gene encodes CDR1 LGHDT and CDR2 YNNKEL (reference sequence). Trimming removed 7 bases at V and 0 bases at J, with 12 bases between. CDR3 nucleotides: TGTGCCAGCACCCCCGCGGGGGTGAACACTGAAGCTTTCTTT. Translated, it gives CASTPAGVNTEAFF.

The genes are TRBV28 and TRBJ2-7; D may be TRBD1 (5 bases). The germline V and J ends were trimmed by 7 bases and 3 bases, with 16 bases remaining between them. The length of the CDR3 is 14 residues. The germline V gene has CDR1 MDHEN and CDR2 SYDVKM. CDR3 DNA sequence: TGTGCCAGCACTCCCGGACAAACCATCTACGAGCAGTACTTC. Translating gives CASTPGQTIYEQYF.

The CDR3 coding sequence is TGTGCCAGCAGCAGATGGGATGAGCAGTTCTTC. It yields the protein CASSRWDEQFF. The V and J genes are TRBV9 and TRBJ2-1; no definite D call. The V gene's germline CDR1 is SGDLS and CDR2 YYNGEE. The length of the CDR3 is 11 residues. V lost 4 bases to trimming and J lost 8 bases, with 7 bases between them.